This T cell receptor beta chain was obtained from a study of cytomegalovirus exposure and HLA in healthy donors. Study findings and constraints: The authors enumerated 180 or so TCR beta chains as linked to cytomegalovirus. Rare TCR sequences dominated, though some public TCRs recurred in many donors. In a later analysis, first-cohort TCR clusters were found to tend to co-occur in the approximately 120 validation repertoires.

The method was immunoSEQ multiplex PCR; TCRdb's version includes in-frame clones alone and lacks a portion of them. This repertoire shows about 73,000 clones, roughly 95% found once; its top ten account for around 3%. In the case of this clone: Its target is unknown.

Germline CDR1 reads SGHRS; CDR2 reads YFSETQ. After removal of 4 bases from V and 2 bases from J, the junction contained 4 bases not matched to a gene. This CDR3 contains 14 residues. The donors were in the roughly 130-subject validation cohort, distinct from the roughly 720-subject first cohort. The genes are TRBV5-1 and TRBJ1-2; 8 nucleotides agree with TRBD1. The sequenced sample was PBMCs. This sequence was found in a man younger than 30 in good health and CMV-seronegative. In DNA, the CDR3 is TGCGCCAGCAGCATGACAGGGGAGAACTATGGCTACACCTTC. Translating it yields CASSMTGENYGYTF.